This record concerns one T cell receptor (beta chain) sequence. This record comes from a study of blood T cell repertoires in COVID-19. Study-level information: From the United States, Italy and Spain came samples of acute and convalescent COVID-19. PBMCs, B-cell-depleted T cells, or T cells provided the cDNA or gDNA that made up the material.

Per the original data handling: Researchers report that nucleated cell counts were estimated from reference gene primer amplification. The table came from immunoSEQ multiplex PCR; TCRdb's copy has only in-frame clones and leaves some out. The V and J calls and clone size are taken from that table; D and trimming were inferred from the DNA. Of 250,000 to 300,000 clones detected, over 85% appear once; the ten largest clones hold 11%. During active infection, Seattle patients enrolled and were then monitored through disease. V shed 1 base and J shed 0 bases, with 16 bases lying between them. Germline CDR1 and CDR2: SGHAT and FQNNGV. The CDR3 is made up of 18 amino acids.

This TCR was recovered from a young woman with COVID-19, enrolled during active disease. The chain couples TRBV11-2 to TRBJ1-3; no clear D gene. Sequencing input: peripheral blood. The CDR3 bases are TGTGCCAGCAGCTTAGGCCGTGGGCGCGCAATCTCTGGAAACACCATATATTTT. This sequence encodes CASSLGRGRAISGNTIYF.